This TCR beta chain was captured by sequencing in a study of T cell repertoires in cytomegalovirus infection. Study-level background: Matching HLA type and CMV infection were both indicated by public TCR beta signatures.

This CDR3 region has 14 residues. Trimming cost V 0 bases and J 4 bases, with 10 bases left between them. Germline V gene lookup returns CDR1 WSHSY and CDR2 SAAADI. TCRdb used MiXCR to reprocess the reads, holding one entry per CDR3 protein. The sample contains hundreds of thousands of distinct CDR3 sequences, roughly 26% of which appear only once. This clonotype has a handful of counts. Its antigen is not known. General study findings and limits: HLA-C-restricted TCR beta clonotypes specific for CMV led the ex vivo response.

The sequencing sample was made of CD8+ T cells from PBMCs. This chain connects TRBV10-2 to TRBJ2-7; D unclear. The origin of this receptor is a human donor in good health (CMV status not recorded). Some clones in this sample may be carry-over from other donors' samples. Written as DNA, the CDR3 is TGCGCCAGCAGTGAGTCTGGAAGCCATTACGAGCAGTACGTC. Residues: CASSESGSHYEQYV.